This T cell receptor beta chain was observed in a study of OX40 agonist ivuxolimab in advanced cancers. Turning to the overall study: The costimulatory receptor OX40 (CD134) was targeted by ivuxolimab, a fully human IgG2 agonistic monoclonal antibody. Partial responses occurred in three dose-escalation patients, of whom one had hepatocellular carcinoma and two had cutaneous melanoma. The paper reports the monotherapy dose-escalation portion (N of about 56 patients) of the phase I ivuxolimab trial. Intravenous ivuxolimab was administered to patients every 2 weeks at six dose levels: 0.01, 0.1, 0.3, 1.5, 3 and 10 mg/kg. The dose-escalation cohort was around 83% male with a mean age of about 60 years, ranging from roughly 20 to 80. Of the approximately 54 patients in dose escalation, about 19 had hepatocellular carcinoma, around 15 had melanoma, 9 had renal cell carcinoma and 9 had head and neck cancer. The purpose of peripheral TCRbeta sequencing was to test whether ivuxolimab changed TCR sequence diversity and led to clonal T-cell expansion. Patients were allowed to have had prior anti-PD-1, anti-PD-L1 or anti-CTLA-4 therapy, and less than 45% of the dose-escalation patients had previously received checkpoint inhibitors. Findings and caveats that apply to the study as a whole: The antigen specificity of the peripheral T cells that underwent clonal expansion was not determined. At doses of 0.1 to 3.0 mg/kg, clonal expansion of both CD4+ and CD8+ T cells in blood was seen between baseline and week 6. Low levels of normalized T-cell clonal expansion were also seen in some patients who did not respond. After ivuxolimab, more expanded clones were found on average in CD8+ T cells than in CD4+ T cells. In the 0.1-3.0 mg/kg groups, partial responders had among the lowest normalized peripheral clonal expansion, particularly in CD8+ T cells.

The trial excluded patients who had a history of autoimmune disease or were on systemic immunosuppression. Peripheral blood for TCR sequencing was collected from all dose cohorts at baseline, on cycle 4 day 1, and on cycle 7 day 1. The samples were drawn from a first-in-human, open-label, multicenter phase I dose-escalation trial of ivuxolimab. The trial enrolled adults with locally advanced or metastatic head and neck squamous cell, hepatocellular, melanoma or renal cell carcinoma. CD4+ and CD8+ T cells were sorted separately from peripheral blood before TCR sequencing. Genomic DNA was extracted from sorted cells for sequencing of the TCRbeta CDR3 region. The immunoSEQ Assay was used for sequencing of TCRbeta CDR3 regions. This is the immuneACCESS table as TCRdb keeps it, with only in-frame sequences that have V and J called. A part of the clones is gone; compared with another copy, unresolved V genes explain less than half, and the rest is unexplained. The sample records 70,000 or so clones, about 80% of which are singletons. Roughly 2.4% of the sample is held by the ten biggest clonotypes.

Clipping removes 4 bases from V and 3 bases from J, with 5 as the unmatched junction base count. As encoded in the germline V gene (reference sequence), CDR1 is SEHNR while CDR2 is FQNEAQ. From the cysteine up to the phenylalanine, the CDR3 has a length of 14 residues. Only the CDR3 DNA stays, 42 bases, in frame from base 1. On this clone: Which antigen it targets is not known. No much larger clonotype is one base removed from it; base qualities were not supplied.

Specimen: CD4+ or CD8+ T cells sorted from blood, collected in a trial of the OX40 agonist ivuxolimab. The chain joins TRBV7-9 to TRBJ2-7; 8 of the junction bases match TRBD2. The sequence was collected from an adult with an advanced solid tumor such as melanoma, head and neck, liver or kidney cancer. The CDR3 protein: CASSSGTRGYEQYF. The sequenced DNA is TGTGCCAGCAGCTCCGGGACTAGGGGCTACGAGCAGTACTTC.